Shown below are 22 T cell receptor beta chains from a single sample sequenced in a study of blood T cells in healthy people across ages. The second PCR ran about 6 to 11 cycles with a sample-barcoded 5' primer and J-beta primers. TCRdb called the 5' RACE reads again in MiXCR, with one record for every CDR3 protein. Of more than 700,000 distinct CDR3 sequences in the sample, about 42% were seen once. Sequencing was carried out using blood. The receptors shown here come from an older man in good health.

The V call is TRBV18, the J call TRBJ1-4, with no clear D. CDR3 length equals 15 residues. Germline CDR1 KGHSH, CDR2 LQKENI. V was clipped by 3 bases and J by 0 bases, with 8 bases between them. CDR3 sequence (DNA): TGTGCCAGCTCACCCTCACGAGCAACTAATGAAAAACTGTTTTTT. Protein product: CASSPSRATNEKLFF.

This clonotype was seen ten or more times. The rearrangement joins TRBV29-1 to TRBJ2-1, with TRBD2 matching over 10 bases. Germline loops: CDR1 SQVTM, CDR2 ANQGSEA. The CDR3 runs to 17 residues. With V trimmed by 3 bases and J by 8 bases, 16 bases remained unmatched. CDR3 region: CSVEPALAGAPFDEQFF. The DNA of the CDR3 is TGCAGCGTTGAGCCTGCCCTAGCGGGAGCCCCGTTCGATGAGCAGTTCTTC.

V is TRBV29-1 and J is TRBJ1-2; D is unclear. The CDR3 spans 11 residues. V was shortened by 0 bases and J by 9 bases, with 8 bases between the two germline ends. The germline gives CDR1 SQVTM, CDR2 ANQGSEA. CDR3: CSVEETGSYTF. The CDR3 nucleotides read TGCAGCGTTGAAGAAACCGGTAGCTACACCTTC.

This clonotype was counted a few times. The V call is TRBV6-2 or TRBV6-3, the J call TRBJ2-7; no firm D call. Trimming took 4 bases from V and 3 from J, leaving 16 bases between them. CDR3 length: 15 amino acids. Germline values: CDR1 MNHEY, CDR2 SVGEGT. CDR3 DNA: TGTGCCAGCAGTTCCCCCCGTAGGCCCGGCTACGAGCAGTACTTC. Its translation is CASSSPRRPGYEQYF.

This clonotype has just a few counts. The chain joins TRBV12-3 or TRBV12-4 to TRBJ2-4; weak D call: TRBD2 (5 bases). With the DNA end fitting TRBJ2-7 better, the J assignment may be wrong. The CDR3 length is 15 residues. CDR3 loop: CASSLSSAGSVEQYF. For the CDR3, the DNA is TGTGCCAGCAGTTTATCCTCTGCGGGTTCAGTCGAGCAGTACTTC.

This chain joins TRBV29-1 and TRBJ1-4; D is uncertain. Germline loops: CDR1 SQVTM, CDR2 ANQGSEA. This CDR3 comprises 14 residues. Trimming removed 5 bases at V and 5 bases at J, with 15 bases between. CDR3 DNA: TGCAGCGTTACCCGGTCAGGCGCGAATGAAAAACTGTTTTTT. This encodes CSVTRSGANEKLFF.

The CDR3 DNA sequence: TGTGCCAGCAGCTTAAGATCTTCGGGGGGGTCCGGGAATGAGCAGTTCTTC. Translated: CASSLRSSGGSGNEQFF. The chain recombines TRBV7-2 with TRBJ2-1; 8 bases map to TRBD2. CDR1 SGHTA and CDR2 FQGNSA come from the germline V gene. With 2 bases clipped from V and 7 bases from J, the junction kept 13 bases outside the gene matches. The CDR3 has 17 amino acids.

This clonotype was seen ten or more times. Given a much more abundant clone one base away, this may be a read error. The rearrangement joins TRBV5-1 to TRBJ2-1; 8 nucleotides line up with TRBD1. The closer fit of TRBJ2-7 to the DNA end suggests the J call may be wrong. The germline gives CDR1 SGHRS, CDR2 YFSETQ. The CDR3 sequence is 15 residues long. The CDR3 DNA is TGCGCCAGCAGTCCCGGACAGGGAACCTACAATGAGCAGTACTTC. It codes for CASSPGQGTYNEQYF.

The CDR3: CASSQRTGLAKNIQYF. The CDR3 DNA reads as TGCGCCAGCAGCCAACGGACAGGGCTAGCCAAAAACATTCAGTACTTC. The chain combines TRBV5-1 with TRBJ2-4; 8 bases line up with TRBD1. With 4 bases clipped from V and 0 bases from J, the junction kept 6 bases outside the gene matches. Germline loops: CDR1 SGHRS, CDR2 YFSETQ. The CDR3 loop spans 16 amino acids.

The chain joins TRBV2 to TRBJ2-7; 8 bases map to TRBD2. This CDR3 is 15 amino acids long. V dropped 3 bases and J dropped 2; count of bases not matched to a gene: 6. Germline lookup yields CDR1 SNHLY and CDR2 FYNNEI. The DNA of the CDR3 is TGTGCCAGCAGTGAGGGAGCGGGAGAGACCTACGAGCAGTACTTC. Amino acid sequence: CASSEGAGETYEQYF. Combining the CDR3 with reference TRBV2 and TRBJ2-7 gives the whole variable domain EPEVTQTPSHQVTQMGQEVILRCVPISNHLYFYWYRQILGQKVEFLVSFYNNEISEKSEIFDDQFSVERPDGSNFTLKIRSTKLEDSAMYFCASSEGAGETYEQYFGPGTRLTVT.

The J gene is TRBJ2-1, the V gene TRBV20-1; D not resolved. Germline-derived CDR1 and CDR2 are DFQATT and SNEGSKA (reference sequence). Trimming stripped 6 bases from V and 0 bases from J, with 18 bases between. This CDR3 is 16 amino acids long. CDR3 protein: CSAPVVARSSYNEQFF. For the CDR3, the DNA is TGCAGTGCGCCCGTCGTGGCCCGAAGCTCCTACAATGAGCAGTTCTTC.

V gene TRBV7-2 combines with J gene TRBJ2-7, with 10 bases matching TRBD2. The CDR3 is 15 residues long. Germline-derived CDR1 and CDR2 are SGHTA and FQGNSA. J gave up 6 bases and V 1 base, and 6 bases lay outside the gene matches. The CDR3 DNA reads TGTGCCAGCAGCTTAGGGCTAGCGGGAGACGTCGAGCAGTACTTC. Amino acid sequence: CASSLGLAGDVEQYF.

The table lists this clonotype with many counts. DNA of the CDR3: TGTGCCAGCAGTTGGTCGGGGATTCAAGAGACCCAGTACTTC. Protein sequence: CASSWSGIQETQYF. This chain joins TRBV12-3 or TRBV12-4 and TRBJ2-5; TRBD2 is a possible D gene (5 bases). V was shortened by 4 bases and J by 2 bases, with 11 bases between the two germline ends. The CDR3 covers 14 residues.

The rearrangement links TRBV7-6 to TRBJ2-7; 11 nucleotides match TRBD2. V trimming: 3 bases; J trimming: 1 base; junction bases outside the gene matches: 11. This CDR3 region has 18 residues. Per the germline V gene, CDR1 is SGHVS and CDR2 is FNYEAQ. CDR3 amino acids: CASSLVDTSGSLSYEQYF. CDR3 nucleotides: TGTGCCAGCAGCTTGGTAGATACTAGCGGGAGTCTTTCCTACGAGCAGTACTTC.

The chain employs TRBV20-1 and TRBJ1-2; TRBD1 matches 9 bases. Unmatched junction bases numbered 7, after V lost 1 base and J lost 7 bases. Germline V gene sequence: CDR1 DFQATT, CDR2 SNEGSKA (reference sequence). The CDR3 spans 14 residues. The CDR3 DNA reads TGCAGTGCTAGAGGGGGGACAGGGCAGTCTGGCTACACCTTC. Protein product: CSARGGTGQSGYTF.

This clonotype was detected only a few times. Here the CDR3 reads CASKGMVGADTQYF. The CDR3 DNA sequence: TGTGCCAGCAAAGGCATGGTTGGGGCAGATACGCAGTATTTT. The rearrangement uses TRBV6-1 and TRBJ2-3, with no clear D. Germline loops: CDR1 MNHNS, CDR2 SASEGT. The CDR3 contains 14 residues. The V and J ends lost 7 bases and 4 bases respectively, with 15 bases between them.

The J gene is TRBJ2-2, the V gene TRBV5-1; 8 bases agree with TRBD2. The CDR3 has 14 amino acids. Germline assignment: CDR1 SGHRS and CDR2 YFSETQ. The junction had 5 bases not matched to a gene; V was cut back by 4 bases and J by 6 bases. For the CDR3, the DNA is TGCGCCAGCAGCGGAGGACTAGCCGCCGGGGAGCTGTTTTTT. It is translated as CASSGGLAAGELFF.

The chain uses TRBV9 and TRBJ2-1; 10 positions agree with TRBD2. Germline V gives CDR1 SGDLS, CDR2 YYNGEE. J lost 6 bases, V lost 3 bases, and 6 bases had no gene match. The CDR3 is 15 residues long. The CDR3 here is CASSAQRGGINEQFF. In DNA, the CDR3 is TGTGCCAGCAGCGCCCAGCGGGGGGGAATCAATGAGCAGTTCTTC.

The chain employs TRBV18 and TRBJ2-6; no definite D call. The CDR3 is 16 amino acids. Per the germline V gene, CDR1 is KGHSH and CDR2 is LQKENI. With 3 bases removed from V and 2 bases from J, the gap between germline ends came to 11 bases. The CDR3 DNA sequence: TGTGCCAGCTCACCCAAACAATTCACTGGGGCCAACGTCCTGACTTTC. This encodes CASSPKQFTGANVLTF.

This clonotype was recorded at least ten times. A junction boundary mismatches the germline segment, possibly from a read error. This sequence joins TRBV18 and TRBJ2-1; unclear D gene. There are 14 residues in the CDR3. Germline CDR1 is KGHSH and CDR2 is LQKENI. CDR3 sequence reads: CASSPQGSYNEQFF. CDR3 in DNA: TGCGCCAGCAGCCCGCAAGGCTCCTACAATGAGCAGTTCTTC.

This clonotype came up a few times. J is TRBJ1-1 and V is TRBV20-1; D gene ambiguous. This CDR3 has 14 residues. With 3 bases removed from V and 7 bases from J, the gap between germline ends came to 18 bases. Germline V gene data show CDR1 as DFQATT and CDR2 as SNEGSKA (reference sequence). CDR3 nucleotides: TGCAGTGCTAGGGGCCCTTCCGTACGGGGTGAAGCTTTCTTT. It encodes CSARGPSVRGEAFF.

This clonotype appeared once. The chain couples TRBV11-2 to TRBJ2-5; no clear D. Germline CDR1 and CDR2: SGHAT and FQNNGV. Trimming stripped 2 bases from V and 11 bases from J, with 15 bases between. This CDR3 is built from 13 residues. CDR3 DNA sequence: TGTGCCAGCAGCTTAACGGTTGTAAATGAGCAGTACTTC. Its protein is CASSLTVVNEQYF.